This T cell receptor (beta chain) was recovered during a study of T-cell reconstitution after alpha-beta-depleted transplantation in children. TCRbeta library construction was performed incorporating unique molecular identifiers. Each CDR3 protein is one row after TCRdb ran MiXCR on the PCR reads. The sample shows 250,000 to 350,000 distinct CDR3 sequences, 9.9% of them seen only once. The V gene lost 6 bases and the J gene lost 5 bases, with 14 bases spanning the gap. CDR1 and CDR2 from the germline V gene are MNHEY and SVGAGI. The CDR3 totals 14 residues. This clonotype has ten or more counts. V usage is TRBV6-5 and J usage is TRBJ2-1; D is possibly TRBD1 or TRBD2 (5 bases each). This receptor was identified in a human donor who donated a stem cell graft to a child with SCID. The sequenced sample was PBMCs from the stem cell graft donor, obtained from the stem cell graft. CDR3 nucleotide sequence: TGTGCCAGCAGCTACGCCTGGGGGAACAATGAGCAGTTCTTC. This sequence encodes CASSYAWGNNEQFF.